This T cell receptor (beta chain) was sequenced for a study of beta chain features in type 1 diabetes. Per germline, CDR1 MGHRA and CDR2 YSYEKL. The CDR3 totals 16 residues. The ends were cut back, 0 bases at V and 0 bases at J, with 12 bases in the middle. Study conclusions and caveats: A moderate, significant TCRB CDR3 shortening appeared in type 1 diabetes across four CD4+ subsets. Type 1 diabetes patients had VDJ junctions that carried fewer insertions and more deletions.

This clone was recorded a few times. Its antigen is unidentified. Averaging roughly 120 mL, one heparinised blood draw came from each individual donor. It was via CD45RO/CCR7/CD25/CD127/CD95/CD27 that CD4+ naive, central memory, regulatory and stem cell-like memory cells were sorted. Isolated RNA was reverse transcribed in full, so expressed TCRB transcripts were sequenced. Deep immunoSEQ sequencing covered naive, central memory and regulatory T cell samples. TCRdb's table, derived via immunoSEQ multiplex PCR, lists solely in-frame clones and lacks some. The table includes hundreds of thousands of clones, roughly 13% detected once.

The TCR originated in a man younger than 30 with type 1 diabetes. The chain has TRBV4-1 and TRBJ2-7; a possible D gene is TRBD1 (6 bases). Sequences were obtained from naive CD4+ T cells from blood. The CDR3 region has the DNA TGCGCCAGCAGCCAAGAGTCAGGGGATTTCTCCTACGAGCAGTACTTC. Encoded protein: CASSQESGDFSYEQYF.